The entry below gives a single TCR beta chain sequence along with its context. What it binds is not known. The CDR3 has 12 amino acids. The germline V gene encodes CDR1 MNHEY and CDR2 SVGAGI. The trim removed 6 bases at V and 5 bases at J, leaving 2 bases unmatched. Profiling relied on immunoSEQ multiplex PCR, and the TCRdb table lists in-frame clones only, not all of them. The repertoire holds under 95,000 clones, with roughly 88% as singletons. The data are from a study of cytomegalovirus exposure and HLA in healthy donors. Findings and caveats of the study: Cytomegalovirus-associated status was assigned to 150 or so TCR beta chains. CMV antigen specificity of a few CMV-associated chains was confirmed in vitro.

What was sequenced was PBMCs. The clonotype was recovered from a young man in good health and CMV-seronegative. This rearrangement joins TRBV6-5 to TRBJ2-7, with 9 bases fitting TRBD1. This CDR3 is CASRGDRDEQYF. The CDR3 coding sequence is TGTGCCAGCAGAGGGGACAGGGACGAGCAGTACTTC.